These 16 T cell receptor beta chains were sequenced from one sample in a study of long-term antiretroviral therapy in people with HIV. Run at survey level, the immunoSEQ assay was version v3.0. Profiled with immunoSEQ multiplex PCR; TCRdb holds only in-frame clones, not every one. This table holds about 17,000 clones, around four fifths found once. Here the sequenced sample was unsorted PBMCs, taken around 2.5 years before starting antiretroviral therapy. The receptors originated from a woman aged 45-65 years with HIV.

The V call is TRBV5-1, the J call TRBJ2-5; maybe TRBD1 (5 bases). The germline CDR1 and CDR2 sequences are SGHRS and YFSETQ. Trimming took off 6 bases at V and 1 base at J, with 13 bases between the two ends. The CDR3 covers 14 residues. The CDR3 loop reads CASNPSRVQETQYF. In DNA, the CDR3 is TGCGCCAGCAACCCCTCCAGGGTCCAAGAGACCCAGTACTTC.

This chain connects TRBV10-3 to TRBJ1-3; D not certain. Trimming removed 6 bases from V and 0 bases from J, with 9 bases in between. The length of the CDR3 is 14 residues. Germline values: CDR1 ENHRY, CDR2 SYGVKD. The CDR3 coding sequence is TGTGCCATCAGATCAGCGAACTCTGGAAACACCATATATTTT. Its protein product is CAIRSANSGNTIYF.

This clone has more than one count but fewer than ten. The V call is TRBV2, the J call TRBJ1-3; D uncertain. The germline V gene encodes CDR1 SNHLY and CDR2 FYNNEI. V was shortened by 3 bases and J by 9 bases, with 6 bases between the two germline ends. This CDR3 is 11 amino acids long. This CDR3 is CASSDGGTIYF. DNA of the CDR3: TGTGCCAGCAGTGATGGTGGCACCATATATTTT.

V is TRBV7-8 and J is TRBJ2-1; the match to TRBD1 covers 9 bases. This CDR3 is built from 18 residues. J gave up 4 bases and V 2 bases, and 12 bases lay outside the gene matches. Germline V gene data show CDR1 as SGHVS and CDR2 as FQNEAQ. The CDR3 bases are TGTGCCAGCAGCTTAAGGGGTAATAAAGGACAGGGGTACAATGAGCAGTTCTTC. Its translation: CASSLRGNKGQGYNEQFF.

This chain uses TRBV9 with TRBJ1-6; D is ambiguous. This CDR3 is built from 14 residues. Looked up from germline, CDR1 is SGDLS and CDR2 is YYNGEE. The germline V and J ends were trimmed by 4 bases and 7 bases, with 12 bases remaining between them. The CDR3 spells CASSIDGPNSPLHF. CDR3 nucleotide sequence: TGTGCCAGCAGCATCGACGGCCCCAATTCACCCCTCCACTTT.

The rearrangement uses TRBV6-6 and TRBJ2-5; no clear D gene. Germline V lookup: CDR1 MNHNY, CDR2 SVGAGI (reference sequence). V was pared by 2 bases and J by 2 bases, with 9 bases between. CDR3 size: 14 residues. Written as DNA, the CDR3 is TGTGCCAGCAGTTACGGCGGTCGGCAAGAGACCCAGTACTTC. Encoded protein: CASSYGGRQETQYF.

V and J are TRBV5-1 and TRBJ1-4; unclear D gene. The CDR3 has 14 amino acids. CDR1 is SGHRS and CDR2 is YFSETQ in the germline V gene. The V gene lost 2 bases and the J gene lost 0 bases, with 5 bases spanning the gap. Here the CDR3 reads CASSFAATNEKLFF. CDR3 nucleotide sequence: TGCGCCAGCAGCTTCGCTGCAACTAATGAAAAACTGTTTTTT.

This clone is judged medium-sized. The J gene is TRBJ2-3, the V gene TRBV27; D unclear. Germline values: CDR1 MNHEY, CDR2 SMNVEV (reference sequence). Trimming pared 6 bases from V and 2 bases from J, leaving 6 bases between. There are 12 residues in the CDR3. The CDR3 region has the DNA TGTGCCAGCAGCCCTACCACAGATACGCAGTATTTT. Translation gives CASSPTTDTQYF.

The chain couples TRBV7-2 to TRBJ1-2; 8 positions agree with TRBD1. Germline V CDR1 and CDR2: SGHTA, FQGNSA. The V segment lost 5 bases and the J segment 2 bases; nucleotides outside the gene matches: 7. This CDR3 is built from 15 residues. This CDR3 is CASSPRTGQNYGYTF. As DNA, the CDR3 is TGTGCCAGCAGCCCCCGGACAGGGCAGAACTATGGCTACACCTTC.

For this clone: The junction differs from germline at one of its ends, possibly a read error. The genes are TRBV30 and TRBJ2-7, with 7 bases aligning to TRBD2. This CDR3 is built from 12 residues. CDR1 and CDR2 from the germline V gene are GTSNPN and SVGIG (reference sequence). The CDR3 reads CASSTGGYEQYF. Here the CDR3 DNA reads TGTGCCTCGAGTACGGGGGGCTACGAGCAGTACTTC. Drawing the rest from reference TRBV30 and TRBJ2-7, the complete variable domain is SQTIHQWPATLVQPVGSPLSLECTVEGTSNPNLYWYRQAAGRGLQLLFYSVGIGQISSEVPQNLSASRPQDRQFILSSKKLLLSDSGFYLCASSTGGYEQYFGPGTRLTVT.

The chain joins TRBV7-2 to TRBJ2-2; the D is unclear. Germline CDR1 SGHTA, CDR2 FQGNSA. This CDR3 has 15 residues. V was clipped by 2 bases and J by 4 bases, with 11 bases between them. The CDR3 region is CASSLIAATTGELFF. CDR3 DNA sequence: TGTGCCAGCAGCTTAATCGCGGCTACCACCGGGGAGCTGTTTTTT.

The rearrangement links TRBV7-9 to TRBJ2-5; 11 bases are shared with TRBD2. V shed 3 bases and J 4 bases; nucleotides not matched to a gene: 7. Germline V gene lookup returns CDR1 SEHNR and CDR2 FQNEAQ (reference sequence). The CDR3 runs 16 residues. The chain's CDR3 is CASSLFSGGARETQYF. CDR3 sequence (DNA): TGTGCCAGCAGCTTGTTTAGCGGGGGGGCCCGAGAGACCCAGTACTTC.

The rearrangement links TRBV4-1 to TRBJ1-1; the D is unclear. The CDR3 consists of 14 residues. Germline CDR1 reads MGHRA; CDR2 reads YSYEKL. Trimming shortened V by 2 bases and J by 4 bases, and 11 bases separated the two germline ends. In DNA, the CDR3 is TGCGCCAGCAGCCAAAATGAGGACGTCACTGAAGCTTTCTTT. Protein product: CASSQNEDVTEAFF.

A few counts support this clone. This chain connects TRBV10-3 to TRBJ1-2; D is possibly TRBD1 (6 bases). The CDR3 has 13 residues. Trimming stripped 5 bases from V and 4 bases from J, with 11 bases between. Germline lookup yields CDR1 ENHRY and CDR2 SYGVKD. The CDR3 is CAISRGDFYGYTF. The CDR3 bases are TGTGCCATCAGTAGGGGGGACTTCTATGGCTACACCTTC.

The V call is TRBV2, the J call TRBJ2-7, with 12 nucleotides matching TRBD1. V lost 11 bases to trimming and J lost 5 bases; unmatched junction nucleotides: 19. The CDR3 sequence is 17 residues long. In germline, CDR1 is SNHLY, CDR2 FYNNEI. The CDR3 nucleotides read TGTGCCGTAGGAGGGGGACCCGGGACAGGGGGCCTCGACGAGCAGTACTTC. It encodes CAVGGGPGTGGLDEQYF.

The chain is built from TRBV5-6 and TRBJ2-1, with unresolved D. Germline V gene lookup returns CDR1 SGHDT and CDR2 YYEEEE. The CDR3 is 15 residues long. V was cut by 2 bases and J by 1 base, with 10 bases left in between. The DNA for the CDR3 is TGTGCCAGCAGCTTAAGTGATCGGTCCTACAATGAGCAGTTCTTC. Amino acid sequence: CASSLSDRSYNEQFF.